The rows below give T cell receptor beta chains drawn from one sample of a study of circulating and synovial CD4+ cells in juvenile arthritis. The data were produced by immunoSEQ multiplex PCR, yet TCRdb's version contains in-frame clones alone and is incomplete. Of about 16,000 clones in the sample, about 93% were seen once. The material sequenced was CD4+ T cells from blood. These receptors were obtained from a human donor with juvenile idiopathic arthritis. Each CDR3 is given with its conserved first and last residue. D genes are given only for firm matches. Clone size, where shown, is once, few, many, or a class for clones that have expanded.

J gene: TRBJ2-7
clone size: .
V gene: TRBV7-2
D gene: TRBD2
CDR3 DNA: TGTGCCAGCGGGAATAGCGGGGACGGGATAGGGGAGCAGTACTTC
CDR3 protein: CASGNSGDGIGEQYF

J gene: TRBJ1-5
clone size: .
V gene: TRBV10-3
D gene: TRBD1
CDR3 DNA: TGTGCCATCAAATCGGGACAGGGGAATCAGCCCCAGCATTTT
CDR3 protein: CAIKSGQGNQPQHF

J gene: TRBJ1-3
clone size: .
V gene: TRBV2
D gene: .
CDR3 DNA: TGTGCCAGCAGACAGGGAGCCGGAAACACCATATATTTT
CDR3 protein: CASRQGAGNTIYF

J gene: TRBJ2-1
clone size: .
V gene: TRBV2
D gene: TRBD2
CDR3 DNA: TGTGCCAGCAGGGCGGGACGGGAGGGCGATGAGCAGTTCTTC
CDR3 protein: CASRAGREGDEQFF

J gene: TRBJ1-2
clone size: .
V gene: TRBV7-2
D gene: TRBD1
CDR3 DNA: TGTGCCAGCAGAATAGGGGCTTCTCAGGGGGGCGATGGCTACACCTTC
CDR3 protein: CASRIGASQGGDGYTF

J gene: TRBJ1-4
clone size: .
V gene: TRBV10-3
D gene: TRBD1
CDR3 DNA: TGTGCCACTCGACAGGGGCTTAATGAAAAACTGTTTTTT
CDR3 protein: CATRQGLNEKLFF

J gene: TRBJ1-1
clone size: .
V gene: TRBV5-1
D gene: TRBD1
CDR3 DNA: TGCGCCAGCAGCCGGGACAGGGGCCCTGAAGCTTTCTTT
CDR3 protein: CASSRDRGPEAFF

J gene: TRBJ1-6
clone size: .
V gene: TRBV2
D gene: .
CDR3 DNA: TGTGCCAGCAGTCAATCGGAGGGTTCACCCCTCCACTTT
CDR3 protein: CASSQSEGSPLHF

J gene: TRBJ1-1
clone size: .
V gene: TRBV29-1
D gene: .
CDR3 DNA: TGCAGCGGAGTGAACACTGAAGCTTTCTTT
CDR3 protein: CSGVNTEAFF

J gene: TRBJ1-2
clone size: .
V gene: TRBV4-2
D gene: TRBD1
CDR3 DNA: TGTGCCAGCAGCTCCACAGGGGCGGACAACTATGGCTACACCTTC
CDR3 protein: CASSSTGADNYGYTF

J gene: TRBJ1-2
clone size: .
V gene: TRBV19
D gene: TRBD1
CDR3 DNA: TGTGCCAGTAGTATACTGGGACAGGGGAACTATGGCTACACCTTC
CDR3 protein: CASSILGQGNYGYTF

J gene: TRBJ1-3
clone size: .
V gene: TRBV11-2
D gene: TRBD1
CDR3 DNA: TGTGCCAGCAGCTGGGACAGCTCTGGAAACACCATATATTTT
CDR3 protein: CASSWDSSGNTIYF

J gene: TRBJ1-2
clone size: once
V gene: TRBV20-1
D gene: .
CDR3 DNA: TGCAGTGTTCCTACCTATTATGGCTACACCTTC
CDR3 protein: CSVPTYYGYTF

J gene: TRBJ1-2
clone size: .
V gene: TRBV29-1
D gene: .
CDR3 DNA: TGCAGCGTTGAGGGGCAGGCCCCTATCGGCTACACCTTC
CDR3 protein: CSVEGQAPIGYTF

J gene: TRBJ2-7
clone size: .
V gene: TRBV7-8
D gene: TRBD1
CDR3 DNA: TGTGCCAGCAGGGACGGGACAGGGATGTACGAGCAGTACTTC
CDR3 protein: CASRDGTGMYEQYF

J gene: TRBJ2-1
clone size: .
V gene: TRBV4-2
D gene: TRBD2
CDR3 DNA: TGTGCCAGCAGCCAAGATGAATCGGGAGGCTATGAGCAGTTCTTC
CDR3 protein: CASSQDESGGYEQFF

J gene: TRBJ2-2
clone size: .
V gene: TRBV9
D gene: TRBD2
CDR3 DNA: TGTGCCAGCAGCGTAGGTCTTAGCGGGGGGGCCGGGGAGCTGTTTTTT
CDR3 protein: CASSVGLSGGAGELFF

J gene: TRBJ2-2
clone size: .
V gene: TRBV10-3
D gene: .
CDR3 DNA: TGTGCCATCAGCGGCGTACTGGGGGGGCGAGGAAACACCGGGGAGCTGTTTTTT
CDR3 protein: CAISGVLGGRGNTGELFF

J gene: TRBJ1-1
clone size: .
V gene: TRBV19
D gene: .
CDR3 DNA: TGTGCCAGTATGTCTTGGGGCCTATCTGAAGCTTTCTTT
CDR3 protein: CASMSWGLSEAFF

J gene: TRBJ2-2
clone size: .
V gene: TRBV18
D gene: TRBD1
CDR3 DNA: TGTGCCAGCTCCGGACAGGCGAACACCGGGGAGCTGTTTTTT
CDR3 protein: CASSGQANTGELFF

J gene: TRBJ1-6
clone size: .
V gene: TRBV5-6
D gene: .
CDR3 DNA: TGTGCCAGCAGCCCGCGGCGCGGGGCTTCACCCCTCCACTTT
CDR3 protein: CASSPRRGASPLHF

J gene: TRBJ2-7
clone size: .
V gene: TRBV11-2
D gene: TRBD1
CDR3 DNA: TGTGCCAGCAGCATACACTCGACAGGGTCGGTCGAGCAGTACTTC
CDR3 protein: CASSIHSTGSVEQYF

J gene: TRBJ2-3
clone size: .
V gene: TRBV5-1
D gene: TRBD2
CDR3 DNA: TGCGCCAGCAGTTGGCTAGCGGGGGCCCCAGATACGCAGTATTTT
CDR3 protein: CASSWLAGAPDTQYF

J gene: TRBJ2-5
clone size: .
V gene: TRBV5-6
D gene: TRBD1
CDR3 DNA: TGTGCCAGCAGCTTTATTGGGACAGGGGGGAGGGAGACCCAGTACTTC
CDR3 protein: CASSFIGTGGRETQYF

J gene: TRBJ1-1
clone size: .
V gene: TRBV6-5
D gene: .
CDR3 DNA: TGTGCCAGCAGTTTTAGTGAAGCTTTCTTT
CDR3 protein: CASSFSEAFF

J gene: TRBJ1-1
clone size: .
V gene: TRBV30
D gene: .
CDR3 DNA: TGTGCCTGGAGTGCCTTCCCTGAAGCTTTCTTT
CDR3 protein: CAWSAFPEAFF

J gene: TRBJ2-1
clone size: .
V gene: TRBV6-5
D gene: TRBD1
CDR3 DNA: TGTGCCAGTAGACAGGGCGATGAGCAGTTCTTC
CDR3 protein: CASRQGDEQFF

J gene: TRBJ2-3
clone size: .
V gene: TRBV27
D gene: .
CDR3 DNA: TGTGCCAGCAGCCCCGGGGGGGGACAGGGAACAGATACGCAGTATTTT
CDR3 protein: CASSPGGGQGTDTQYF

J gene: TRBJ2-1
clone size: .
V gene: TRBV5-4
D gene: TRBD2
CDR3 DNA: TGTGCCAGCAGCCCAGGCCATAGCGGGGGGGCCGATGAGCAGTTCTTC
CDR3 protein: CASSPGHSGGADEQFF